A single sample gave rise to the 16 T cell receptor beta chains below, sequenced in a study of OX40 agonist ivuxolimab in advanced cancers. TCRdb's copy holds only in-frame clones and misses some; the assay was immunoSEQ multiplex PCR. This table holds 55,000 to 80,000 clones, over 75% found once. Source: CD4+ or CD8+ T cells sorted from blood, taken in a trial of the OX40 agonist ivuxolimab. The receptors here all came from an adult with an advanced solid tumor such as melanoma, head and neck, liver or kidney cancer.

This rearrangement joins TRBV14 to TRBJ1-1, with no clear D. The CDR3 consists of 12 residues. Trimming removed 4 bases at V and 4 bases at J, with 7 bases between. Germline V gives CDR1 SGHDN, CDR2 FVKESK. The CDR3 here is CASSLMPTEAFF. As DNA, the CDR3 is TGTGCCAGCAGCCTTATGCCCACTGAAGCTTTCTTT.

The V gene is TRBV29-1, the J gene TRBJ2-5; 10 nucleotides match TRBD2. CDR3 length: 12 amino acids. V trimming: 6 bases; J trimming: 4 bases; junction bases outside the gene matches: 2. Germline V gene lookup returns CDR1 SQVTM and CDR2 ANQGSEA. The CDR3 reads CSVSGGGETQYF. CDR3 sequence (DNA): TGCAGCGTCAGCGGGGGGGGAGAGACCCAGTACTTC.

The genes are TRBV18 and TRBJ2-4, with TRBD2 as a possible D gene (5 bases). CDR1 KGHSH and CDR2 LQKENI come from the germline V gene. Between the trimmed V and J ends, which lost 1 base and 5 bases, there was a span of 12 bases. The CDR3 has 15 amino acids. The CDR3 bases are TGTGCCAGCTCACCACTGGCGCTACTAGAAAACATTCAGTACTTC. Amino acid sequence: CASSPLALLENIQYF.

The V gene is TRBV5-1, the J gene TRBJ2-6; D might be TRBD1 (6 bases). Trimming stripped 0 bases from V and 5 bases from J, with 12 bases between. This CDR3 region has 16 residues. Germline V gene lookup returns CDR1 SGHRS and CDR2 YFSETQ. The CDR3 reads CASSLGQAGWANVLTF. In DNA form, the CDR3 reads TGCGCCAGCAGCTTGGGACAGGCCGGCTGGGCCAACGTCCTGACTTTC.

The gene calls are TRBV18 and TRBJ1-1, with D unclear. CDR1 and CDR2 from the germline V gene are KGHSH and LQKENI. Trimming stripped 3 bases from V and 3 bases from J, with 8 bases between. CDR3 length: 13 residues. CDR3 nucleotides: TGTGCCAGCTCACCGTTACAGCACACTGAAGCTTTCTTT. As protein: CASSPLQHTEAFF.

V is TRBV28 and J is TRBJ2-3; 7 bases are shared with TRBD1. This CDR3 contains 16 residues. CDR1 is MDHEN, CDR2 SYDVKM, per germline. Trimming took 6 bases from V and 2 from J; bases not matched to a gene: 11. The CDR3 sequence is CASSRGGRVYTDTQYF. The CDR3 nucleotides read TGTGCCAGCAGCCGAGGGGGCAGGGTTTACACAGATACGCAGTATTTT.

The chain joins TRBV5-4 to TRBJ2-1, with D possibly TRBD2 on 6 matching bases. Trimming removed 5 bases from V and 0 bases from J, with 15 bases in between. Germline V gene sequence: CDR1 SGHNT, CDR2 YYREEE (reference sequence). This CDR3 is 16 amino acids long. CDR3 sequence: CASSRAGSISYNEQFF. In nucleotides, the CDR3 is TGTGCCAGCAGTAGAGCCGGGAGTATCTCCTACAATGAGCAGTTCTTC.

The rearrangement joins TRBV7-3 to TRBJ2-3, with D perhaps matching TRBD2 (5 bases). Germline lookup yields CDR1 SGHTA and CDR2 FQGTGA. The CDR3 sequence is 16 residues long. V lost 5 bases and J lost 2, with 17 bases in between. In DNA form, the CDR3 reads TGTGCCAGCAGCCCGGCGGTAGCGTCTTACACAGATACGCAGTATTTT. It is translated as CASSPAVASYTDTQYF.

This clone has only one observation. The chain has TRBV28 and TRBJ2-1, with TRBD2 matching over 8 bases. V lost 2 bases and J lost 4; bases outside the gene matches: 4. The germline CDR1 and CDR2 sequences are MDHEN and SYDVKM. The CDR3 spans 15 residues. The CDR3 DNA follows: TGTGCCAGCAGTTTACTGGCTAGCGGGTACAATGAGCAGTTCTTC. Its protein product is CASSLLASGYNEQFF.

For this clone: A junction boundary mismatches the germline segment, possibly from a read error. The V call is TRBV5-6, the J call TRBJ2-5; 8 bases align to TRBD1. The CDR3 is made up of 15 amino acids. The germline gives CDR1 SGHDT, CDR2 YYEEEE. The CDR3 spells CASRLGQAYGETQYF. CDR3 sequence (DNA): TGTGCCAGCAGGTTGGGACAGGCCTACGGGGAGACCCAGTACTTC.

The gene calls are TRBV7-8 and TRBJ1-3; 8 bases line up with TRBD1. Germline-derived CDR1 and CDR2 are SGHVS and FQNEAQ. Trimming took 5 bases from V and 6 from J; bases not matched to a gene: 6. There are 14 residues in the CDR3. The CDR3 sequence: CASSLGQGANTIYF. CDR3 sequence (DNA): TGTGCCAGCAGCCTAGGACAGGGAGCAAACACCATATATTTT.

This rearrangement joins TRBV6-1 to TRBJ1-2; D possibly corresponds to TRBD1 (6 bases). Germline CDR1 and CDR2: MNHNS and SASEGT. The CDR3 has 18 amino acids. Trimming pared 2 bases from V and 0 bases from J, leaving 19 bases between. CDR3 protein: CASSEWHSEQGANYGYTF. As DNA, the CDR3 is TGTGCCAGCAGTGAATGGCACTCAGAACAGGGCGCTAACTATGGCTACACCTTC.

The chain is built from TRBV28 and TRBJ1-1, with D unresolved. The germline gives CDR1 MDHEN, CDR2 SYDVKM. With 6 bases removed from V and 8 bases from J, the gap between germline ends came to 22 bases. The CDR3 runs to 15 residues. The CDR3 bases are TGTGCCAGCAGCCTCTCACCGGGAAGCCGAGGGGAAGCTTTCTTT. Amino acid sequence: CASSLSPGSRGEAFF.

The chain has TRBV28 and TRBJ2-2; D unclear. The germline V and J ends were trimmed by 6 bases and 3 bases, with 8 bases remaining between them. Germline V gives CDR1 MDHEN, CDR2 SYDVKM. The CDR3 is made up of 13 amino acids. The CDR3 is CASRRIDTGELFF. CDR3 nucleotides: TGTGCCAGCAGGAGGATAGACACCGGGGAGCTGTTTTTT.

This clone came up once. The V gene is TRBV9, the J gene TRBJ2-2; the D gene is possibly TRBD2 (6 bases). The CDR3 sequence is 18 residues long. Germline V gene data show CDR1 as SGDLS and CDR2 as YYNGEE. The germline V and J ends were trimmed by 0 bases and 5 bases, with 20 bases remaining between them. The CDR3 DNA reads as TGTGCCAGCAGCGTAGGTTCCGGGAGAGATATATTAACCGGGGAGCTGTTTTTT. Its protein product is CASSVGSGRDILTGELFF.

With respect to this clone: The same CDR3 also results from other DNA sequences found in this sample. The rearrangement joins TRBV6-5 to TRBJ1-4; 9 positions agree with TRBD1. CDR3 length equals 14 residues. Per the germline V gene, CDR1 is MNHEY and CDR2 is SVGAGI. The J segment lost 7 bases and the V segment lost 6 bases, leaving 6 bases of the junction unmatched. The CDR3 sequence is CASRQDRGTEKLFF. The CDR3 coding sequence is TGTGCCAGCAGACAGGACAGGGGCACTGAAAAACTGTTTTTT.